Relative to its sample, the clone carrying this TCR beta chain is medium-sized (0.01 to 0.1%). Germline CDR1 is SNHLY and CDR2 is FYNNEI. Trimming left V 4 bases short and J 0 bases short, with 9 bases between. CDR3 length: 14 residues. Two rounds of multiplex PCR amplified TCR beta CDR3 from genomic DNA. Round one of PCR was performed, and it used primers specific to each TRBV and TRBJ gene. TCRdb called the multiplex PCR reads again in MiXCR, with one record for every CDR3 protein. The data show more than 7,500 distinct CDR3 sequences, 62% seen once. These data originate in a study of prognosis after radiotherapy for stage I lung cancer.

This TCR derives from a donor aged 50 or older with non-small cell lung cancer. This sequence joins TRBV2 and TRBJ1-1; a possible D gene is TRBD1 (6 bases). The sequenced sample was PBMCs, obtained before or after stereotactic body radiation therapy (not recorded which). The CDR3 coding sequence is TGTGCCAGCAGTGCCGGGACAATGAACACTGAAGCTTTCTTT. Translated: CASSAGTMNTEAFF.